Listed below are T cell receptor beta chains from one sample, sequenced in a study of blood T cell repertoires in COVID-19. This table comes from immunoSEQ multiplex PCR, and its TCRdb copy is limited to in-frame clones, with some not included. The sample yields around 110,000 clones, roughly 81% seen once. The sample taken for sequencing was peripheral blood. Source of these receptors: a man in his forties or fifties with acute or convalescent COVID-19. Both conserved end residues are part of each CDR3. The D gene is left open where the match is weak. Part of the rows lack a size; the others show once, few, many or a class for expanded clones.

j_gene	abundance	d_gene	v_gene	CDR3nt	CDR3aa
TRBJ2-7	-	TRBD2	TRBV19	TGTGCCAGTAGTAGTCAGACTAGCGGGACCTACGAGCAGTACTTC	CASSSQTSGTYEQYF
TRBJ2-5	-	TRBD2	TRBV7-2	TGTGCCAGCAGCTCAGTGGGACTACCTCAAGAGACCCAGTACTTC	CASSSVGLPQETQYF
TRBJ2-1	-	-	TRBV20-1	TGCAGTGCTAGAGAGGGCGAGCAGTTCTTC	CSAREGEQFF
TRBJ1-3	-	-	TRBV7-8	TGTGCCAGCAGCTTAGGCCAGGTCTCTGGAAACACCATATATTTT	CASSLGQVSGNTIYF
TRBJ2-5	-	-	TRBV6-1	TGTGCCAGCAGTGACCCGGGACTCACGTACCAAGAGACCCAGTACTTC	CASSDPGLTYQETQYF
TRBJ2-7	-	TRBD2	TRBV3-1/TRBV3-2	TGTGCCAGCAGCCGGAGGACTAGCGGGAGCAGGAAGTCGGGGGAGCAGTACTTC	CASSRRTSGSRKSGEQYF
TRBJ1-5	-	-	TRBV19	TGTGCCAGTAGCCCCCAGAGCAATCAGCCCCAGCATTTT	CASSPQSNQPQHF
TRBJ2-7	-	-	TRBV5-1	TGCGCCAGCAGCTTGTCCCGAGGCGAGCAGTACTTC	CASSLSRGEQYF
TRBJ2-1	-	-	TRBV3-1/TRBV3-2	TGTGCCAGCAGCCAAGATCAGGGGTGGGAGCAGTTCTTC	CASSQDQGWEQFF
TRBJ2-7	-	-	TRBV29-1	TGCAGCGTTCTGAGCACTAACACACACGAGCAGTACTTC	CSVLSTNTHEQYF
TRBJ2-5	once	-	TRBV28	TGTGCCAGCAGTTTACAGGGCTACCAAGAGACCCAGTACTTC	CASSLQGYQETQYF
TRBJ2-3	-	-	TRBV7-2	TGTGCCAGCAGTTTAACAGGGATAGATACGCAGTATTTT	CASSLTGIDTQYF
TRBJ1-4	once	TRBD1	TRBV28	TGTGCCAGCAGTTCTCCGGGACAGGGGGTCACTAATGAAAAACTGTTTTTT	CASSSPGQGVTNEKLFF
TRBJ2-2	few	-	TRBV21-1	TGTGCCAGCAGCAAAAGGCGGGGGGTCCTCAAGGACTACACCGGGGAGCTGTTTTTT	CASSKRRGVLKDYTGELFF
TRBJ1-2	-	-	TRBV28	TGTGCCAGCAGTTTGGTGATCCTAAACTATGGCTACACCTTC	CASSLVILNYGYTF
TRBJ2-1	-	TRBD2	TRBV3-1/TRBV3-2	TGTGCCAGCAGCCCCACGGGACTAGCGGGGGGTGAGTTCTTC	CASSPTGLAGGEFF
TRBJ2-5	-	-	TRBV7-2	TGTGCCAGCAGCTTGGGACTCGCTCAAGAGACCCAGTACTTC	CASSLGLAQETQYF
TRBJ2-5	few	-	TRBV18	TGTGCCAGCTCACCCCGGGGAGGAGAGACCCAGTACTTC	CASSPRGGETQYF
TRBJ1-2	-	TRBD1	TRBV7-2	TGTGCCAGCAGCTCGAGACAGGGACATGGCTACACCTTC	CASSSRQGHGYTF
TRBJ2-3	-	TRBD2	TRBV5-1	TGCGCCAGCAGCCCATTTGGGACTAGCGTGGACGTTACGCAGTATTTT	CASSPFGTSVDVTQYF
TRBJ2-7	-	TRBD2	TRBV7-9	TGTGCCAGCAGCCTGGGGACTAGCGCGTTCTACGAGCAGTACTTC	CASSLGTSAFYEQYF
TRBJ2-5	-	TRBD1	TRBV6-6	TGTGCCAGCAGTTACAGGGGACAGGGAAGGGAGACCCAGTACTTC	CASSYRGQGRETQYF
TRBJ2-5	-	TRBD2	TRBV7-6	TGTGCCAGCAGCAGACTAGCGGGGATCCAAGAGACCCAGTACTTC	CASSRLAGIQETQYF
TRBJ2-1	-	-	TRBV18	TGTGCCAGCTCACCTCTTGGACGGACAGTCGACAATGAGCAGTTCTTC	CASSPLGRTVDNEQFF
TRBJ2-1	-	-	TRBV7-8	TGTGCCAGCAGCCCCTCGGGGTTCGGGCGGGAATACTACAATGAGCAGTTCTTC	CASSPSGFGREYYNEQFF
TRBJ2-5	once	TRBD2	TRBV4-1	TGCGCCAGCAGCCAAGGGTGGGGTAGCGGGAGGGAGCAAGAGACCCAGTACTTC	CASSQGWGSGREQETQYF
TRBJ1-2	-	-	TRBV5-1	TGCGCCAGCAGCTTGGAGGGCCTCCAGGGCGGCTACACCTTC	CASSLEGLQGGYTF
TRBJ1-2	-	TRBD1	TRBV5-5	TGTGCCAGCAGTCGACAGGGTAGTAGCTACACCTTC	CASSRQGSSYTF
TRBJ2-5	-	TRBD2	TRBV6-2/TRBV6-3	TGTGCCAGCAGCCGCATAAGCGGGGGCCGGGAGACCCAGTACTTC	CASSRISGGRETQYF
TRBJ2-5	-	-	TRBV5-1	TGCGCCAGCAGCCCGGACAGCCGGGAGACCCAGTACTTC	CASSPDSRETQYF
TRBJ2-7	-	TRBD2	TRBV18	TGTGCCAGCTCACCCTCGGCCCTAGCGGGAGCGTACGAGCAGTACTTC	CASSPSALAGAYEQYF
TRBJ1-5	-	TRBD1	TRBV7-9	TGTGCCAGCAGCTCGGGACAGGGATTTCAGCCCCAGCATTTT	CASSSGQGFQPQHF
TRBJ2-3	-	TRBD2	TRBV7-3	TGTGCCAGCAGCTTAAATGCGGGACTAAAGGCAGATACGCAGTATTTT	CASSLNAGLKADTQYF